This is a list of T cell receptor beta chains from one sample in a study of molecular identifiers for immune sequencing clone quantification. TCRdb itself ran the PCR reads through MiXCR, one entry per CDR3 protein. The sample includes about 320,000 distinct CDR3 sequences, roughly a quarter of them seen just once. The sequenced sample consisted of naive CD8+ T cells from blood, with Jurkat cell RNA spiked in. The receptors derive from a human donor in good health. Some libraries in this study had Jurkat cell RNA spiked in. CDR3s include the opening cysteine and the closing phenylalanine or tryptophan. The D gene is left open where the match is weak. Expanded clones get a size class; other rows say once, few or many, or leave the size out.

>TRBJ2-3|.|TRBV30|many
TGTGCCCGACGACCCAGTAGCACAGATACGCAGTATTTT
CARRPSSTDTQYF
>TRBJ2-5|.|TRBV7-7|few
TGTGCTAGCAGCTTATTGGAGGGAGGCCCACAAGAGACCCAGTACTTC
CASSLLEGGPQETQYF
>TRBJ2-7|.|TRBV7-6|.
TGTGCGCGCCGCCGGGCGCTCCGGTCTCGCTCCGCGCAGTACTTC
CARRRALRSRSAQYF
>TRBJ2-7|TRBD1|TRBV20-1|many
TGCAGTGCTAGTAAACCCTGGCAGGGGGCCTACGAGCAGTACTTC
CSASKPWQGAYEQYF
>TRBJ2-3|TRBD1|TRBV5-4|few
TGTGCCAGCAGCAGCTTTTGGGGACAGGGGGTAACAGATACGCAGTATTTT
CASSSFWGQGVTDTQYF
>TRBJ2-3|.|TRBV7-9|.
TGTGCCAGCAGCTTAGAGGCCTCAGATACGCAGTATTTT
CASSLEASDTQYF
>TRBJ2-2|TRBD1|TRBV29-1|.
TGCAGCGTTGAAAACGACAGGGGGTACACCGGGGAGCTGTTTTTT
CSVENDRGYTGELFF
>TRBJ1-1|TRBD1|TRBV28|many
TGTGCCAGCAGTTTCAGGGGGCGGTACACTGAAGCTTTCTTT
CASSFRGRYTEAFF
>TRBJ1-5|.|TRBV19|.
TGTGCCAGTAGTATGGGGGGACATAGCAATCAGCCCCAGCATTTT
CASSMGGHSNQPQHF
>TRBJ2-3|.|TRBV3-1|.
TGTGCCAGCAGCCCGAATGAGATCCTAGATACGCAGTATTTT
CASSPNEILDTQYF
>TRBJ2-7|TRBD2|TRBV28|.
TGTGCCAGCAGCAGGGCAGCGGGAGCGGGCGAGCAGTACTTC
CASSRAAGAGEQYF
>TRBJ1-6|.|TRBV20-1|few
TGCAGTGCCGAGAAGGGTTCACCCCTCCACTTT
CSAEKGSPLHF
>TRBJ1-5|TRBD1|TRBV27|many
TGTGCCAGCAGTTTCAGGGGGCCTAATCAGCCCCAGCATTTT
CASSFRGPNQPQHF
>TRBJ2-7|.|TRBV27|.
TGTGCCAGCAGTTTAGGAGGGCTGGGTCCCTACGAGCAGTACTTC
CASSLGGLGPYEQYF
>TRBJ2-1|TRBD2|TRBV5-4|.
TGTGCCAGCAGCGTGAACCCGGGACTAGCGGGAGGCTGGGGTCATGAGCAGTTCTTC
CASSVNPGLAGGWGHEQFF
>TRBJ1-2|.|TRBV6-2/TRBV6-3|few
TGTGCCAGCAGTTACTCTTTCACTCCCGATGGCTACACCTTC
CASSYSFTPDGYTF
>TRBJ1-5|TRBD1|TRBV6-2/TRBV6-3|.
TGTGCCAGCAGTTCCACAGGGGAAGGTCAGCCCCAGCATTTT
CASSSTGEGQPQHF
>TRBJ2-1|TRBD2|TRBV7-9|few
TGTGCCAGCAGCTTAGGTCGACTAGCGGGAGGGCTTAAATCCTACAATGAGCAGTTCTTC
CASSLGRLAGGLKSYNEQFF
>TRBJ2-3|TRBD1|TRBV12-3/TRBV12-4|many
TGTGCCAGCAGTCCCTATGACAGGGGGGAGACAGATACGCAGTATTTT
CASSPYDRGETDTQYF
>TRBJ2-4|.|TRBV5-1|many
TGCGCCAGCAGCTTGGGGGATTCCATTCAGTACTTC
CASSLGDSIQYF
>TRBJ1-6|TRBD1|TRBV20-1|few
TGCAGTGCTACAAAATGGACAGGCGGGTTGATATCCCTCCACTTT
CSATKWTGGLISLHF
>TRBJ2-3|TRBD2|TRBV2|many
TGTGCCAGCAGAAACGGGAGGGCCATCACAGATACGCAGTATTTT
CASRNGRAITDTQYF
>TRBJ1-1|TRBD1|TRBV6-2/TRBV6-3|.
TGTGCCAGCAGTTCGAAAGACAGGGTTTCCGAAGCTTTCTTT
CASSSKDRVSEAFF
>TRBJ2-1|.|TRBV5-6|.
TGTGCCAGCAGCTTTGGTGAGTCCGGGGATGAGCAGTTCTTC
CASSFGESGDEQFF